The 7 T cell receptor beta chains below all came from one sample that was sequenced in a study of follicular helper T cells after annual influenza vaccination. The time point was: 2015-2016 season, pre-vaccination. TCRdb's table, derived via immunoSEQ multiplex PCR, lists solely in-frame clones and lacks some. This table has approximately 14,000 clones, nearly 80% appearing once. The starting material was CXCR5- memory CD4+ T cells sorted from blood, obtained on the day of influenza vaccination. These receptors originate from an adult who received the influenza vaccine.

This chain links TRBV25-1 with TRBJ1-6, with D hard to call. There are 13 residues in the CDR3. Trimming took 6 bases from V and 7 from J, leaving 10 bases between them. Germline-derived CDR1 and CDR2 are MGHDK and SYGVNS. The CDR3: CASSDILNSPLHF. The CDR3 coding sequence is TGTGCCAGCAGCGACATCTTAAATTCACCCCTCCACTTT.

Here the CDR3 reads CASSRNHGTGIYNEQFF. The CDR3 DNA is TGTGCCAGCTCACGCAATCACGGGACAGGGATTTACAATGAGCAGTTCTTC. The rearrangement uses TRBV18 and TRBJ2-1; 9 bases fit TRBD1. Trimming cost V 4 bases and J 4 bases; bases outside gene matches: 11. The CDR3 has 17 amino acids. CDR1 and CDR2 (germline): KGHSH, LQKENI.

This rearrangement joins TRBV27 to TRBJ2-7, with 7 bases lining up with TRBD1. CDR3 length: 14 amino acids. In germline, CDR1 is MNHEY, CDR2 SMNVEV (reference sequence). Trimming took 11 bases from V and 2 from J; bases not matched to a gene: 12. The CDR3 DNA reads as TGTGCCGGGTCCCTCGACAGGGTGGCCTACGAGCAGTACTTC. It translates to CAGSLDRVAYEQYF.

Here the CDR3 reads CASSPPGHKDEKLFF. The CDR3 DNA reads as TGCGCCAGCAGCCCGCCGGGACACAAAGATGAAAAACTGTTTTTT. The chain recombines TRBV4-1 with TRBJ1-4; tentatively, D is TRBD1 (6 bases). This CDR3 contains 15 residues. V lost 4 bases, J lost 6 bases, and 15 bases lay in between. Germline loops: CDR1 MGHRA, CDR2 YSYEKL.

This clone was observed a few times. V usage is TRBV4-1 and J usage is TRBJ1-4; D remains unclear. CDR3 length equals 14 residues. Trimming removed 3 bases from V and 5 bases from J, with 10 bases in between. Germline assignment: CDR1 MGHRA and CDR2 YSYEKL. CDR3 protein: CASSQGIFNEKLFF. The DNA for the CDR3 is TGCGCCAGCAGCCAGGGGATCTTCAATGAAAAACTGTTTTTT.

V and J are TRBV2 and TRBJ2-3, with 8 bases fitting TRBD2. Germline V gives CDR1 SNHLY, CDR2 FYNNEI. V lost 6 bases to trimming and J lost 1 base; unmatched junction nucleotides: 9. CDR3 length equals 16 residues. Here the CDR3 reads CASSLRVSGGTDTQYF. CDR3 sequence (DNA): TGTGCCAGCAGCTTGAGGGTTAGCGGGGGCACAGATACGCAGTATTTT.

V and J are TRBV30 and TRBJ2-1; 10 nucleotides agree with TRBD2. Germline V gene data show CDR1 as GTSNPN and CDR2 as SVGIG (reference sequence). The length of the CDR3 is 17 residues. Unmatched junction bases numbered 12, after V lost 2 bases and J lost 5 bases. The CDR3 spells CAWSPYLSGGGNNEQFF. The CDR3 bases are TGTGCCTGGAGTCCCTACCTCAGCGGGGGGGGCAACAATGAGCAGTTCTTC. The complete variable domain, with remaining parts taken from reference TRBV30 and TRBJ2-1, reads SQTIHQWPATLVQPVGSPLSLECTVEGTSNPNLYWYRQAAGRGLQLLFYSVGIGQISSEVPQNLSASRPQDRQFILSSKKLLLSDSGFYLCAWSPYLSGGGNNEQFFGPGTRLTVL.